What follows are 24 T cell receptor beta chains derived from one specimen sequenced in a study of T cell responses to AZD1222 COVID-19 vaccine. This table comes from immunoSEQ multiplex PCR, and its TCRdb copy is limited to in-frame clones, with some not included. Of 97,000 or so clones in the sample, around 83% were seen once. The starting material was peripheral blood, obtained on day 0 of AZD1222 vaccination. The receptors shown here come from an adult in good health.

This clone was seen a few times. This chain connects TRBV5-6 to TRBJ1-4; 7 bases match TRBD1. The CDR3 is made up of 15 amino acids. The V segment lost 1 base and the J segment 7 bases; nucleotides outside the gene matches: 7. Germline lookup yields CDR1 SGHDT and CDR2 YYEEEE. The CDR3 bases are TGTGCCAGCAGCTTGCCGGGACAGCAATCTGAAAAACTGTTTTTT. Its protein is CASSLPGQQSEKLFF.

The chain employs TRBV21-1 and TRBJ2-1; the table assigns TRBD2, which was not confirmed against the DNA. TRBV21-1 is a documented pseudogene. This CDR3 is built from 15 residues. CDR3 in DNA: TGTGCCAGCAGCAAAGGTTGGGGGGATAACAATGAGCAGTTCTTC. Encoded protein: CASSKGWGDNNEQFF.

The V and J genes are TRBV4-1 and TRBJ1-5, with D possibly being TRBD1 (5 bases). Per germline, CDR1 MGHRA and CDR2 YSYEKL. V lost 6 bases to trimming and J lost 0 bases, with 12 bases between them. The CDR3 length is 15 residues. The CDR3 sequence: CASSPGFYSNQPQHF. DNA of the CDR3: TGCGCCAGCAGTCCAGGGTTTTATAGCAATCAGCCCCAGCATTTT.

J is TRBJ1-5 and V is TRBV13, with no clear D. The germline V gene has CDR1 PRHDT and CDR2 FYEKMQ (reference sequence). This CDR3 comprises 15 residues. Between the trimmed V and J ends, which lost 0 bases and 2 bases, there was a span of 8 bases. Written as DNA, the CDR3 is TGTGCCAGCAGCTTAGGACGAACTCGCAATCAGCCCCAGCATTTT. Encoded protein: CASSLGRTRNQPQHF.

This clone was recorded a few times. V usage is TRBV4-1 and J usage is TRBJ2-7; weak D call: TRBD1 (5 bases). V dropped 4 bases and J dropped 7 bases, with 14 bases sitting between them. Germline V gene sequence: CDR1 MGHRA, CDR2 YSYEKL. The CDR3 covers 13 residues. CDR3 DNA: TGCGCCAGCAGCCCTAGGACACTGGGAGAGCAGTACTTC. Its protein is CASSPRTLGEQYF.

V usage is TRBV28 and J usage is TRBJ1-2, with TRBD1 matching over 10 bases. This CDR3 contains 13 residues. The germline V gene has CDR1 MDHEN and CDR2 SYDVKM. V lost 3 bases to trimming and J lost 6 bases; unmatched junction nucleotides: 1. CDR3: CASSLGTGDGYTF. CDR3 nucleotide sequence: TGTGCCAGCAGTTTGGGGACAGGGGATGGCTACACCTTC.

This chain uses TRBV28 with TRBJ1-2, with D unclear. The V end was cut by 4 bases, the J end by 1 base, with 16 bases between. Germline CDR1 reads MDHEN; CDR2 reads SYDVKM. CDR3 length equals 16 residues. In nucleotides, the CDR3 is TGTGCCAGCAGTTCCCCCCACCGGGGTAGTAACTATGGCTACACCTTC. As protein: CASSSPHRGSNYGYTF.

This chain links TRBV6-1 with TRBJ2-7, with 8 bases that match TRBD1. The CDR3 has 14 amino acids. Germline assignment: CDR1 MNHNS and CDR2 SASEGT. Unmatched junction bases numbered 5, after V lost 3 bases and J lost 4 bases. As DNA, the CDR3 is TGTGCCAGCAGTGAGGCAGGGGGCGAGTACGAGCAGTACTTC. Translated, it gives CASSEAGGEYEQYF.

This chain connects TRBV10-3 to TRBJ2-7; 12 bases fit TRBD2. V lost 6 bases to trimming and J lost 2 bases; unmatched junction nucleotides: 2. This CDR3 has 14 residues. Germline V lookup: CDR1 ENHRY, CDR2 SYGVKD. CDR3 DNA sequence: TGTGCCATCAGAGGACTAGCGGGGCCCTACGAGCAGTACTTC. Encoded protein: CAIRGLAGPYEQYF.

This rearrangement joins TRBV27 to TRBJ1-2, with D hard to call. The ends were cut back, 6 bases at V and 3 bases at J, with 14 bases in the middle. CDR1 and CDR2 from the germline V gene are MNHEY and SMNVEV (reference sequence). The CDR3 extends over 14 amino acids. This CDR3 is CASSPPGVYYGYTF. In DNA form, the CDR3 reads TGTGCCAGCAGCCCCCCCGGGGTGTACTATGGCTACACCTTC.

DNA for the CDR3: TGTGCCAGCAGCTTGGAGATAGGGACAGAAGCTTTCTTT. Its protein product is CASSLEIGTEAFF. V usage is TRBV5-4 and J usage is TRBJ1-1; possible D gene TRBD1, 6 bases. Between the trimmed V and J ends, which lost 0 bases and 8 bases, there was a span of 11 bases. The CDR3 runs to 13 residues. Germline V gene lookup returns CDR1 SGHNT and CDR2 YYREEE (reference sequence).

This clone has only a few counts. The V call is TRBV6-1, the J call TRBJ2-1; no reliable D call. Germline CDR1 reads MNHNS; CDR2 reads SASEGT. This CDR3 has 15 residues. The V gene lost 2 bases and the J gene lost 2 bases, with 10 bases spanning the gap. CDR3 loop: CASSESAATYNEQFF. The CDR3 DNA follows: TGTGCCAGCAGTGAATCGGCGGCGACCTACAATGAGCAGTTCTTC.

The genes are TRBV5-1 and TRBJ1-4, with a tentative D call TRBD1 (5 bases). Germline V CDR1 and CDR2: SGHRS, YFSETQ. V was pared by 0 bases and J by 8 bases, with 14 bases between. The CDR3 is 15 residues long. CDR3 region: CASSLAGRTGEKLFF. The CDR3 DNA reads as TGCGCCAGCAGCTTGGCAGGGCGAACAGGAGAAAAACTGTTTTTT.

This clone has a handful of counts. The genes are TRBV9 and TRBJ2-2; 11 bases are a match to TRBD2. Germline CDR1 reads SGDLS; CDR2 reads YYNGEE. The CDR3 length is 17 residues. The J segment lost 4 bases and the V segment lost 4 bases, leaving 9 bases of the junction unmatched. CDR3 in DNA: TGTGCCAGCAGCTCGGGACTAGCGGCCCCGGGCACCGGGGAGCTGTTTTTT. Residues: CASSSGLAAPGTGELFF.

The chain carries TRBV5-1 and TRBJ1-1; D ambiguous. The CDR3 runs 13 residues. CDR1 is SGHRS and CDR2 is YFSETQ in the germline V gene. Trimming cost V 2 bases and J 2 bases, with 7 bases left between them. The DNA of the CDR3 is TGCGCCAGCAGCTTTGGGCAAAACACTGAAGCTTTCTTT. Encoded protein: CASSFGQNTEAFF. The complete variable domain, with remaining parts taken from reference TRBV5-1 and TRBJ1-1, reads KAGVTQTPRYLIKTRGQQVTLSCSPISGHRSVSWYQQTPGQGLQFLFEYFSETQRNKGNFPGRFSGRQFSNSRSEMNVSTLELGDSALYLCASSFGQNTEAFFGQGTRLTVV.

In its sample, this clone was seen once. The chain couples TRBV6-2 or TRBV6-3 to TRBJ1-5, with 10 positions matching TRBD1. Germline loops: CDR1 MNHEY, CDR2 SVGEGT. The CDR3 extends over 15 amino acids. The V gene end was trimmed by 4 bases and the J gene end by 7 bases; junction bases not matched to a gene: 7. CDR3 residues: CASSFRGTGEQPQHF. The CDR3 region has the DNA TGTGCCAGCAGTTTCCGCGGGACAGGGGAACAGCCCCAGCATTTT.

The chain is built from TRBV19 and TRBJ1-2, with D uncertain. The CDR3 extends over 13 amino acids. V shed 5 bases and J shed 1 base, with 8 bases lying between them. Looked up from germline, CDR1 is LNHDA and CDR2 is SQIVND (reference sequence). Here the CDR3 reads CASSFQVNYGYTF. CDR3 sequence (DNA): TGTGCCAGTAGTTTCCAGGTTAACTATGGCTACACCTTC.

The chain employs TRBV7-2 and TRBJ1-5, with D unresolved. Germline V gene sequence: CDR1 SGHTA, CDR2 FQGNSA. The CDR3 totals 13 residues. V was clipped by 3 bases and J by 5 bases, with 8 bases between them. The DNA of the CDR3 is TGTGCCAGCAGCTTCCAGGTGGATCAGCCCCAGCATTTT. It encodes CASSFQVDQPQHF.

The V call is TRBV3-1 (or the pseudogene TRBV3-2), the J call TRBJ1-6; no clear D gene. Germline-derived CDR1 and CDR2 are LGHDT and YNNKEL (reference sequence). This CDR3 has 15 residues. V lost 0 bases and J 5 bases, leaving 8 bases between the germline ends. This chain's CDR3 is CASSQEPLNNSPLHF. In nucleotides, the CDR3 is TGTGCCAGCAGCCAAGAACCACTTAATAATTCACCCCTCCACTTT.

This sequence joins TRBV27 and TRBJ2-5, with a tentative D call TRBD2 (6 bases). Germline V CDR1 and CDR2: MNHEY, SMNVEV (reference sequence). This CDR3 region has 14 residues. Trimming took off 2 bases at V and 3 bases at J, with 10 bases between the two ends. CDR3: CASSLRGTKETQYF. In DNA, the CDR3 is TGTGCCAGCAGTTTACGGGGGACCAAAGAGACCCAGTACTTC.

This chain links TRBV6-2 or TRBV6-3 with TRBJ2-1; D gene uncertain. The V gene lost 6 bases and the J gene lost 0 bases, with 9 bases spanning the gap. The CDR3 is 14 amino acids. CDR1 is MNHEY, CDR2 SVGEGT, per germline. DNA of the CDR3: TGTGCCAGCAGCAGCCTGGTCTCCTACAATGAGCAGTTCTTC. Protein product: CASSSLVSYNEQFF.

The chain employs TRBV6-5 and TRBJ2-7; D is perhaps TRBD1 (6 bases). The germline CDR1 and CDR2 sequences are MNHEY and SVGAGI. CDR3 length: 15 residues. Deletions cut 2 bases from V and 0 bases from J, with 11 bases between. The CDR3 protein is CASSYRDTYSYEQYF. The CDR3 nucleotides are TGTGCCAGCAGTTACCGGGACACCTACTCCTACGAGCAGTACTTC.

This chain links TRBV29-1 with TRBJ2-7; no clear D gene. Germline assignment: CDR1 SQVTM and CDR2 ANQGSEA. V lost 7 bases and J lost 7, with 11 bases in between. The CDR3 is 10 amino acids. CDR3 DNA: TGCAGCGCCGTGGTGGCTGAGCAGTACTTC. This translates into CSAVVAEQYF.

This chain uses TRBV9 with TRBJ1-1; no firm D call. V lost 0 bases and J lost 5, with 11 bases in between. The CDR3 spans 14 residues. The germline gives CDR1 SGDLS, CDR2 YYNGEE. CDR3 DNA sequence: TGTGCCAGCAGCGTAGATGTGGGAGATACTGAAGCTTTCTTT. Amino acid sequence: CASSVDVGDTEAFF.